The rows below give T cell receptor beta chains drawn from one sample of a study of human T cells and chemical hapten exposure. TCRdb re-analysed the RACE reads in MiXCR, keeping a single row per CDR3 protein. In the table there are 100,000 to 150,000 distinct CDR3 sequences, roughly 9% of which are singletons. Sequencing was performed on whole blood. The origin of the receptors is a male donor in good health. Some clones in this sample may be carry-over from other donors' samples. Each CDR3 is given without its conserved first and last residue.

v_call	j_call	cdr3_aa
TRBV5-1	TRBJ2-7	ASSLARPGSSYEQY
TRBV28	TRBJ1-2	ASSSRTDYGYT
TRBV29-1	TRBJ2-1	SVVTGTSLAYNEQF
TRBV15	TRBJ2-7	ATSRDNGASYEQY
TRBV10-3	TRBJ2-6	AISDQGPRSGANVLT
TRBV12-3/TRBV12-4	TRBJ2-7	ASREGPTRAYEQY
TRBV20-1	TRBJ2-5	SATRSRRPETQY
TRBV14	TRBJ1-2	ASSQDFNEGVNYGYT
TRBV29-1	TRBJ2-5	SVVEGERETQY
TRBV5-1	TRBJ1-6	ASSLDLGGWSSPLH
TRBV12-3/TRBV12-4	TRBJ1-1	ASGGQNTEAF
TRBV12-3/TRBV12-4	TRBJ2-2	ASNRRGTNTGELF
TRBV12-3/TRBV12-4	TRBJ2-7	ASSFLAGDEQY
TRBV9	TRBJ2-1	ASSVTSGILGGEQF
TRBV5-4	TRBJ2-1	ASSLGGPSSYNEQF
TRBV27	TRBJ1-5	ASSPTTGGNQPQH
TRBV2	TRBJ1-5	ASSERQAQPQH
TRBV27	TRBJ2-5	ASSLSSREETQY
TRBV29-1	TRBJ2-3	SVQGQGYADTQY
TRBV29-1	TRBJ1-4	SVQTGLEKLF
TRBV6-5	TRBJ1-2	ASSYDRGTIYGYT
TRBV18	TRBJ2-7	ASSGLSYEQY
TRBV9	TRBJ2-2	ASSGTSGGPLNTGELF
TRBV14	TRBJ1-2	ASSRGTVYGYT
TRBV7-9	TRBJ2-1	ASSLAYGTTDEQF
TRBV20-1	TRBJ2-3	SARVGETSTDTQY
TRBV11-1	TRBJ2-2	ASSRQVISNTGELF
TRBV5-1	TRBJ2-7	ASSLAGTGFYEQY
TRBV3-1	TRBJ1-2	ASSQEEGAGYT
TRBV3-1	TRBJ2-4	ASSHGENIQY
TRBV19	TRBJ2-7	ASSIDTLGSYEQY
TRBV9	TRBJ2-1	ASSQIAYNEQF
TRBV29-1	TRBJ2-7	SVAKAISYEQY
TRBV6-5	TRBJ1-1	ASSYWGDRGDTEAF
TRBV29-1	TRBJ1-2	SVERGGYGYT
TRBV29-1	TRBJ2-7	SVVGRQGFAEQY
TRBV4-2	TRBJ2-7	ASSQEGTAPSYEQY
TRBV27	TRBJ2-2	ASRAGAGELF
TRBV7-6	TRBJ2-5	ASSFILETQY
TRBV5-1	TRBJ2-7	ASSLEVQVSYEQY
TRBV28	TRBJ1-5	ASSLRVGRYSNQPQH
TRBV20-1	TRBJ1-2	SAPVSSGGDYGYT
TRBV6-2/TRBV6-3	TRBJ1-2	ASSYGPAGGYGYT